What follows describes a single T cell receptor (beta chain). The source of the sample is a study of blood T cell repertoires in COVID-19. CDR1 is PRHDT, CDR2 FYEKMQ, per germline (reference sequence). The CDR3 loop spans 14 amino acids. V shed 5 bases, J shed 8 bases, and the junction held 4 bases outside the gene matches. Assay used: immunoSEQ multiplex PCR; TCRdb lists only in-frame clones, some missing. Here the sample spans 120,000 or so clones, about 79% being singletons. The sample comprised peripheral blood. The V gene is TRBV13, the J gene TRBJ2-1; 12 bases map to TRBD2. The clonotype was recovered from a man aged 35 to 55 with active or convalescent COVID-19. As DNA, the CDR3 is TGTGCCAGCAGCCCTAGCGGGAGGGGCGATGAGCAGTTCTTC. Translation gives CASSPSGRGDEQFF.